This T cell receptor (beta chain) was documented in a study of cytomegalovirus exposure and HLA in healthy donors. Whole-study results and caveats: Later analysis associated a missense DCLRE1C variant with TCR beta V- and J-gene trimming.

The study ran its PCR with 60 Vbeta and 13 Jbeta primers. Some clones are missing from TCRdb's copy, which holds only in-frame ones; the method was immunoSEQ multiplex PCR. The data hold 100,000 to 150,000 clones, with 70% to 85% observed a single time. A note on this clone: Its antigen remains unidentified.

CDR3 length: 15 amino acids. The junction had 4 bases not matched to a gene; V was cut back by 0 bases and J by 8 bases. Germline V lookup: CDR1 MNHEY, CDR2 SMNVEV (reference sequence). This TCR derives from a man younger than 30 in good health and CMV-seronegative. Material: PBMCs. The chain combines TRBV27 with TRBJ2-1; the match to TRBD2 covers 10 bases. CDR3 residues: CASSLSSGGAHEQFF. The DNA of the CDR3 is TGTGCCAGCAGTTTATCCAGCGGGGGGGCCCATGAGCAGTTCTTC.